This T cell receptor (beta chain) is from a study of CD8 T cells in Susac syndrome. The multiple sclerosis controls comprised treatment-naive patients whose relapsing-remitting disease was stable or active. Random-hexamer reverse transcription was applied to roughly 0.45 to 1 ug RNA. TCRdb itself ran the immunoSEQ multiplex PCR reads through MiXCR, one entry per CDR3 protein. Here the sample spans tens of thousands of distinct CDR3 sequences, around 96% being singletons. Trimming at V came to 6 bases and at J to 2 bases, leaving 13 bases not matched to a gene. The CDR3 is made up of 18 amino acids. CDR1 MDHEN and CDR2 SYDVKM come from the germline V gene.

The material sequenced was CD4+ T cells from PBMCs. V and J are TRBV28 and TRBJ2-3, with 11 bases lining up with TRBD2. The sequence was obtained from a human donor with multiple sclerosis. CDR3 in amino acids: CASSRTSLAGGPTDTQYF. Here the CDR3 DNA reads TGTGCCAGCAGCCGAACCTCCCTAGCGGGGGGACCCACAGATACGCAGTATTTT. Supplemented by reference TRBV28 and TRBJ2-3, the full variable domain reads DVKVTQSSRYLVKRTGEKVFLECVQDMDHENMFWYRQDPGLGLRLIYFSYDVKMKEKGDIPEGYSVSREKKERFSLILESASTNQTSMYLCASSRTSLAGGPTDTQYFGPGTRLTVL.